The subject of this entry is one T cell receptor beta chain. Antigen: not known. Next came a second PCR, run for roughly 7 to 12 cycles, which used a sample-barcoded 5' primer along with a J-beta primer mix. A single record per CDR3 protein comes from TCRdb applying MiXCR to the 5' RACE reads. The repertoire holds fewer than 1 million distinct CDR3 sequences, 40% to 50% seen once, with about 21% in the top ten. The sample is drawn from a study of blood T cells in healthy people across ages. Study-wide context: About one barcoded beta molecule per two T cells was the capture yield of template switching.

Study outcomes and limitations: It was not known whether donors were CMV positive (a possible confounder of expanded clonotype changes).

This CDR3 region has 15 residues. Looked up from germline, CDR1 is MNHEY and CDR2 is SVGEGT. Trimming left V 2 bases short and J 6 bases short, with 11 bases between. The clonotype comes from a man aged 55 to 70 in good health. The specimen was blood. This sequence joins TRBV6-2 or TRBV6-3 and TRBJ1-6, with D unclear. The CDR3 is CASSYLSQSNSPLHF. The CDR3 bases are TGTGCCAGCAGTTACCTCTCGCAGTCTAATTCACCCCTCCACTTT.